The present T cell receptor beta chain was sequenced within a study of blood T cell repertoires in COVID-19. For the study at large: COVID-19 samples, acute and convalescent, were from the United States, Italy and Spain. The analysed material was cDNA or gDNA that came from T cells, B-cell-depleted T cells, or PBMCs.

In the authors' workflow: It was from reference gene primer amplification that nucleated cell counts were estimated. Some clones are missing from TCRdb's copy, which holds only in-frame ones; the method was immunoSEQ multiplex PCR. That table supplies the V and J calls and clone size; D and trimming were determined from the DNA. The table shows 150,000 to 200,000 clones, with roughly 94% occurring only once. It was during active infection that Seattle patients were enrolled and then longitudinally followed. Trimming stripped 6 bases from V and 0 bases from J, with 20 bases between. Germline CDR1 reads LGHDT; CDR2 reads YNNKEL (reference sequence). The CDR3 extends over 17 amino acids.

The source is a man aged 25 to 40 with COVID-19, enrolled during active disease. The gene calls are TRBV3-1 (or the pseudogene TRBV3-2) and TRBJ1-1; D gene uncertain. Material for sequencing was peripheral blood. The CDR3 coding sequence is TGTGCCAGCAGTCCCCTCCCCGGGGTGGGCATGAACACTGAAGCTTTCTTT. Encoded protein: CASSPLPGVGMNTEAFF.